This entry features one T cell receptor beta chain sequence. Its target is unknown. This sample stems from a study of identical twins. Study outcomes and limitations: Clonotypes of the beta chain that were abundant in cord blood carried fewer insertions (memory repertoires showed none). One should note that invariant MAIT and iNKT cells could partly confound zero-insertion analyses. The models systematically underestimated how much out-of-frame TCR alpha was shared in monozygotic twins.

MiXCR, applied by TCRdb to the 5' RACE reads, yields one record per CDR3 protein. This sample yields 400,000 to 550,000 distinct CDR3 sequences, of which approximately 14% are seen a single time; more than 0.8% belongs to the top ten. The CDR3 runs to 14 residues. CDR1 and CDR2 from the germline V gene are SGHRS and YFSETQ. Trimming shortened V by 4 bases and J by 6 bases, and 14 bases separated the two germline ends. This sample was shared with a second study, whose subject was yellow fever vaccine responses in identical twins.

Sequencing used CD4+ T cells sorted from blood. This chain joins TRBV5-1 and TRBJ2-1, with D hard to call. This receptor was taken from a woman in her late teens or twenties in good health. The CDR3: CASSPKSGSNEQFF. The CDR3 coding sequence is TGCGCCAGCAGCCCTAAATCGGGCAGCAATGAGCAGTTCTTC.